The next 21 T cell receptor beta chains were all read from a single sample in a study of graft-versus-host responses after intestinal transplantation. The antigens these receptors bind are not known. Sequenced by immunoSEQ multiplex PCR; TCRdb stores in-frame clones only, minus some. The sample yields some 150,000 clones, about 93% seen once. The sequenced sample was unstimulated CD4+ T cells sorted from spleen or lymph node cells, obtained before intestinal transplant. Receptors originate from a human donor who received an intestinal transplant.

The CDR3, as DNA: TGTGCCAGCAGCTTAGCCCCGACCCCGCAGGAGCAGTACTTC. This translates into CASSLAPTPQEQYF. This chain joins TRBV7-2 and TRBJ2-7, with unresolved D. This CDR3 spans 14 amino acids. The V end was cut by 0 bases, the J end by 7 bases, with 13 bases between. Germline V gene lookup returns CDR1 SGHTA and CDR2 FQGNSA.

This chain uses TRBV11-3 with TRBJ2-3; TRBD2 matches 8 bases. CDR1 and CDR2 (germline): SGHNT, YENEEA. The junction had 8 bases not matched to a gene; V was cut back by 1 base and J by 5 bases. This CDR3 spans 16 amino acids. Here the CDR3 reads CASSLGSGRGGDTQYF. The CDR3 coding sequence is TGTGCCAGCAGCTTAGGGTCCGGGAGGGGAGGAGATACGCAGTATTTT.

The CDR3 sequence is CAISLLGSETQYF. CDR3 nucleotide sequence: TGTGCCATCAGCTTGCTAGGAAGCGAGACCCAGTACTTC. V and J are TRBV10-3 and TRBJ2-5; D is unclear. V was pared by 6 bases and J by 5 bases, with 13 bases between. Germline lookup yields CDR1 ENHRY and CDR2 SYGVKD. CDR3 size: 13 residues.

V and J are TRBV28 and TRBJ2-3; D possibly uses TRBD1 or TRBD2 (5 bases each). Trimming shortened V by 2 bases and J by 1 base, and 19 bases separated the two germline ends. This CDR3 is built from 18 residues. Germline V lookup: CDR1 MDHEN, CDR2 SYDVKM. CDR3 DNA sequence: TGTGCCAGCAGTTTACGCAGTTTGGGGGTTGGGGGCACAGATACGCAGTATTTT. Protein sequence: CASSLRSLGVGGTDTQYF.

This chain connects TRBV2 to TRBJ1-2, with D maybe TRBD1 (6 bases). The CDR3 consists of 15 residues. Germline lookup yields CDR1 SNHLY and CDR2 FYNNEI. V dropped 5 bases and J dropped 1 base, with 14 bases sitting between them. The CDR3 region has the DNA TGTGCCAGCAGTCTCCGGGACAAATTTAACTATGGCTACACCTTC. Translation gives CASSLRDKFNYGYTF. Variable domain in full (rest from reference TRBV2 and TRBJ1-2): EPEVTQTPSHQVTQMGQEVILRCVPISNHLYFYWYRQILGQKVEFLVSFYNNEISEKSEIFDDQFSVERPDGSNFTLKIRSTKLEDSAMYFCASSLRDKFNYGYTFGSGTRLTVV.

The chain combines TRBV5-6 with TRBJ1-1, with D possibly TRBD1 on 5 matching bases. The germline V and J ends were trimmed by 2 bases and 0 bases, with 8 bases remaining between them. Germline V CDR1 and CDR2: SGHDT, YYEEEE. This CDR3 is built from 14 residues. The CDR3 DNA is TGTGCCAGCAGCTTTGGGACGCTGAACACTGAAGCTTTCTTT. As protein: CASSFGTLNTEAFF. The complete variable domain, with remaining parts taken from reference TRBV5-6 and TRBJ1-1, reads DAGVTQSPTHLIKTRGQQVTLRCSPKSGHDTVSWYQQALGQGPQFIFQYYEEEERQRGNFPDRFSGHQFPNYSSELNVNALLLGDSALYLCASSFGTLNTEAFFGQGTRLTVV.

A note on this clone: Other nucleotide sequences in the sample specify the same CDR3. The chain is built from TRBV2 and TRBJ2-7, with TRBD1 matching over 8 bases. The CDR3 is 13 residues long. Trimming took 3 bases from V and 3 from J; bases not matched to a gene: 1. Germline CDR1 is SNHLY and CDR2 is FYNNEI. The CDR3 DNA follows: TGTGCCAGCAGTGAGGACAGGGTCTACGAGCAGTACTTC. This gives the protein CASSEDRVYEQYF.

The chain combines TRBV6-1 with TRBJ2-1; TRBD2 matches 9 bases. V lost 2 bases, J lost 9 bases, and 20 bases stayed unmatched. The CDR3 totals 19 residues. The germline CDR1 and CDR2 sequences are MNHNS and SASEGT. CDR3 region: CASSESALILGGRVVEQFF. In DNA, the CDR3 is TGTGCCAGCAGTGAATCGGCGTTAATTTTAGGCGGGAGGGTGGTTGAGCAGTTCTTC.

The CDR3 region has the DNA TGCGCCAGCAGCCAAGATCTGGGGGAGGGGTACAATGAGCAGTTCTTC. It translates to CASSQDLGEGYNEQFF. This rearrangement joins TRBV4-3 to TRBJ2-1; 7 bases map to TRBD2. Per the germline V gene, CDR1 is LGHNA and CDR2 is YSLEER. The CDR3 has 16 amino acids. V lost 0 bases, J lost 4 bases, and 6 bases stayed unmatched.

The chain recombines TRBV7-2 with TRBJ1-3, with D uncertain. Germline values: CDR1 SGHTA, CDR2 FQGNSA. CDR3 length: 16 residues. Trimming pared 1 base from V and 1 base from J, leaving 11 bases between. Here the CDR3 reads CASSLEQFGSGNTIYF. CDR3 sequence (DNA): TGTGCCAGCAGCTTAGAACAGTTCGGTTCTGGAAACACCATATATTTT.

With regard to this clone: The junction departs from the called germline gene at one end, perhaps through a read error. This chain connects TRBV7-7 to TRBJ2-2; 9 nucleotides agree with TRBD1. Germline V gene lookup returns CDR1 SSHAT and CDR2 FNYEAQ (reference sequence). The CDR3 length is 14 residues. CDR3 protein: CASSWDRVTGELFF. The DNA for the CDR3 is TGTGCTAGCAGCTGGGACAGGGTCACCGGGGAGCTGTTTTTT.

The chain couples TRBV19 to TRBJ1-5; 7 nucleotides agree with TRBD1. Germline trimming cut 8 bases from V and 1 base from J; bases unmatched to any gene: 8. The CDR3 has 15 amino acids. Germline V lookup: CDR1 LNHDA, CDR2 SQIVND (reference sequence). In DNA form, the CDR3 reads TGTGCCAGTGCCGGACAGGCTGGGAGCAATCAGCCCCAGCATTTT. Its protein is CASAGQAGSNQPQHF.

V is TRBV28 and J is TRBJ2-2, with 7 bases that match TRBD2. Germline V CDR1 and CDR2: MDHEN, SYDVKM. CDR3 length equals 15 residues. V shed 2 bases, J shed 0 bases, and the junction held 0 bases outside the gene matches. The CDR3 reads CASSLAGANTGELFF. The DNA of the CDR3 is TGTGCCAGCAGTTTAGCGGGAGCGAACACCGGGGAGCTGTTTTTT.

This rearrangement joins TRBV7-6 to TRBJ2-3, with D tentatively TRBD2 (5 bases). The length of the CDR3 is 16 residues. Germline V gene data show CDR1 as SGHVS and CDR2 as FNYEAQ. V was cut by 4 bases and J by 7 bases, with 21 bases left in between. This chain's CDR3 is CASSSLSWTERNTQYF. The DNA for the CDR3 is TGTGCCAGCAGCTCCCTTTCCTGGACTGAACGAAATACGCAGTATTTT.

The chain uses TRBV28 and TRBJ2-1, with D hard to call. Trimming removed 5 bases at V and 5 bases at J, with 4 bases between. Germline lookup yields CDR1 MDHEN and CDR2 SYDVKM. The CDR3 has 11 residues. The DNA for the CDR3 is TGTGCCAGCAGTGCCGACAATGAGCAGTTCTTC. Encoded protein: CASSADNEQFF.

The V call is TRBV28, the J call TRBJ1-4; D is unclear. The CDR3 extends over 15 amino acids. Trimming cost V 2 bases and J 2 bases, with 9 bases left between them. Germline CDR1 and CDR2: MDHEN and SYDVKM. Written as DNA, the CDR3 is TGTGCCAGCAGTTTACGGGGAGGCACTAATGAAAAACTGTTTTTT. Translation: CASSLRGGTNEKLFF.

This clone has only a few counts. The V call is TRBV4-1, the J call TRBJ1-5; a weak D match, TRBD1 (5 bases). The germline V gene has CDR1 MGHRA and CDR2 YSYEKL. The germline V and J ends were trimmed by 2 bases and 0 bases, with 20 bases remaining between them. CDR3 size: 19 residues. The CDR3 nucleotides are TGCGCCAGCAGCCAACATCCGCATGACAGCGTGAATAGCAATCAGCCCCAGCATTTT. It specifies CASSQHPHDSVNSNQPQHF.

This clone was seen a single time. The chain recombines TRBV19 with TRBJ1-5; 8 bases are a match to TRBD1. CDR3 length: 15 residues. CDR1 LNHDA and CDR2 SQIVND come from the germline V gene (reference sequence). V trimming: 5 bases; J trimming: 5 bases; junction bases outside the gene matches: 8. The CDR3 DNA reads TGTGCCAGTAGTCAACTCGGGACAGGACATCAGCCCCAGCATTTT. Residues: CASSQLGTGHQPQHF.

The chain employs TRBV5-4 and TRBJ2-7; perhaps TRBD2 as D (6 bases). Between the trimmed V and J ends, which lost 0 bases and 1 base, there was a span of 11 bases. Germline V gene sequence: CDR1 SGHNT, CDR2 YYREEE (reference sequence). The CDR3 extends over 15 amino acids. CDR3 sequence (DNA): TGTGCCAGCAGCTTGGGCGGGACGAAATCCTACGAGCAGTACTTC. Translating gives CASSLGGTKSYEQYF.

This chain links TRBV6-1 with TRBJ2-7, with D unclear. The CDR3 spans 13 residues. CDR1 and CDR2 (germline): MNHNS, SASEGT. The V end was cut by 5 bases, the J end by 7 bases, with 15 bases between. The DNA for the CDR3 is TGTGCCAGCAGTTCTCTCGGGTTGGGGGAGCAGTACTTC. Protein sequence: CASSSLGLGEQYF.

This rearrangement joins TRBV5-1 to TRBJ2-3; D is unresolved. V was cut by 1 base and J by 0 bases, with 6 bases left in between. Germline loops: CDR1 SGHRS, CDR2 YFSETQ. This CDR3 is built from 14 residues. The CDR3 sequence is CASSLSQSTDTQYF. The CDR3 DNA sequence: TGCGCCAGCAGCTTGTCTCAGAGCACAGATACGCAGTATTTT. The full variable domain, with the rest looked up from reference TRBV5-1 and TRBJ2-3, is KAGVTQTPRYLIKTRGQQVTLSCSPISGHRSVSWYQQTPGQGLQFLFEYFSETQRNKGNFPGRFSGRQFSNSRSEMNVSTLELGDSALYLCASSLSQSTDTQYFGPGTRLTVL.